The clone carrying this TCR beta chain was counted only a few times. Antigen specificity is unknown. The V and J ends lost 2 bases and 2 bases, in that order; junction bases with no gene match: 5. Germline V lookup: CDR1 LNHDA, CDR2 SQIVND (reference sequence). The CDR3 is made up of 15 amino acids. In chemo-refractory metastatic non-small-cell lung cancer, patients got ipilimumab CTLA-4 blockade together with focal radiation. The data stem from a study of radiotherapy plus CTLA-4 blockade in lung cancer. Study-wide findings and caveats: Early blood T cell clone changes and increased post-radiation serum interferon-beta were reportedly the strongest response predictors. TCR clones from tumors expanded in blood after radiotherapy plus ipilimumab.

Data came from immunoSEQ multiplex PCR; TCRdb stores just in-frame clones and leaves some out. The sample includes 100,000 to 150,000 clones, just under 90% of them seen just once. The origin of this receptor is a human donor with non-small cell lung cancer that progressed on radiotherapy plus ipilimumab. The sequences come from peripheral blood, collected from a patient treated with radiotherapy plus ipilimumab. The rearrangement uses TRBV19 and TRBJ2-7; 8 bases are shared with TRBD1. CDR3 protein: CASSIPGGAPYEQYF. DNA for the CDR3: TGTGCCAGTAGTATACCAGGGGGCGCCCCCTACGAGCAGTACTTC.